This T cell receptor beta chain came from a study of early stage breast cancer tumors. General study results and limits: Compared with adjacent normal breast, tumors showed around 2.7-fold denser, more clonal T cells.

Each sample had two DNA replicates, 0.45 to 0.65 ug blood or 1.5 ug tissue. Clones were read by immunoSEQ multiplex PCR, and TCRdb kept only the in-frame ones, dropping some. Of a few thousand clones in the sample, about two thirds were seen once. The count of this clone is one. Its antigen is still unknown. The sequenced material came from normal breast tissue next to the tumor. The source is a person in their sixties with breast cancer.

The CDR3 region has the DNA TGTGCCAGCAGCTTAGACCCGGGAACCGGGCCGTTCCACACCTTC. Translated: CASSLDPGTGPFHTF. The chain links TRBV11-2 to TRBJ1-2; the D is unclear. The CDR3 totals 15 residues. Germline CDR1 SGHAT, CDR2 FQNNGV. V lost 0 bases and J 12 bases, leaving 20 bases between the germline ends.